Detailed here is one T cell receptor (beta chain). Assay used: immunoSEQ multiplex PCR; TCRdb lists only in-frame clones, some missing. This table has about 240,000 clones, 80% to 85% appearing once. The data derive from a study of Tregs in tolerant kidney transplant recipients. Trimming stripped 6 bases from V and 1 base from J, with 6 bases between. The CDR3 sequence is 12 residues long. In germline, CDR1 is MNHNS, CDR2 SASEGT. The V and J genes are TRBV6-1 and TRBJ1-1; D gene uncertain. This clonotype was obtained from a human donor in good health. Sequencing was performed on CD4+ T cells from blood. The chain's CDR3 is CASRKANTEAFF. The CDR3 bases are TGTGCCAGCAGGAAGGCGAACACTGAAGCTTTCTTT.